This T cell receptor beta chain was found in a study of blood T cell repertoires in COVID-19. Authors' processing steps: Reference gene primer amplification gave nucleated cell count estimates. Repertoires were generated with immunoSEQ multiplex PCR, while TCRdb's copy carries only in-frame clones and drops some. D and trimming were read from the DNA, whereas the V and J calls and clone size are those reported in that table. The table includes around 470,000 clones, roughly 87% detected once. The V gene end was trimmed by 1 base and the J gene end by 6 bases; junction bases not matched to a gene: 9. This CDR3 region has 15 residues. The germline V gene has CDR1 LGHDT and CDR2 YNNKEL (reference sequence). Everyone who took part was 18 to 89 years old, and they came from about 23 US areas.

Sequencing was done on a sample of PBMCs or T cells enriched from blood (not recorded which). This chain joins TRBV3-1 (or the pseudogene TRBV3-2) and TRBJ2-7; 7 nucleotides line up with TRBD2. This receptor was identified in a man aged 18 to 30 who had recovered from COVID-19. This chain's CDR3 is CASSQVMAGAGEQYF. The CDR3 DNA is TGTGCCAGCAGCCAAGTTATGGCGGGAGCGGGCGAGCAGTACTTC.